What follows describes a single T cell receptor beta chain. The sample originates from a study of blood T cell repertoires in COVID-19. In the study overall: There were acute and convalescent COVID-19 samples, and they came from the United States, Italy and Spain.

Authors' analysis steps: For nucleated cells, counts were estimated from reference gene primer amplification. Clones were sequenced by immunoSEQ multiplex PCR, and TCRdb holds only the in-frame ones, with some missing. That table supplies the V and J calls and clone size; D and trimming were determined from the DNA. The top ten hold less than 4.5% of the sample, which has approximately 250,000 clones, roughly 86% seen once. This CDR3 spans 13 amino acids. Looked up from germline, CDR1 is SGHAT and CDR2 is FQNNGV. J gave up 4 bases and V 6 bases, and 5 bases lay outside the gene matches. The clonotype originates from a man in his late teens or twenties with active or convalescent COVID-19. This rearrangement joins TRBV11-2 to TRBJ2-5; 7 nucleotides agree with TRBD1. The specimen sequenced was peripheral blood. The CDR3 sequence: CASRTGVSETQYF. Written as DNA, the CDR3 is TGTGCCAGCAGAACAGGGGTTTCAGAGACCCAGTACTTC.